These 5 T cell receptor beta chains originate from one sample sequenced in a study of blood T cell repertoires in COVID-19. Method: immunoSEQ multiplex PCR; TCRdb's copy keeps in-frame clones and lacks some. The sample holds about 100,000 clones, about 85% seen once. Input material: peripheral blood. The receptors were sampled from a woman between 65 and 79 years old with active or convalescent COVID-19.

This sequence joins TRBV30 and TRBJ2-1; possible D gene TRBD2, 6 bases. Trimming removed 5 bases from V and 0 bases from J, with 14 bases in between. The CDR3 runs 15 residues. Germline CDR1 reads GTSNPN; CDR2 reads SVGIG (reference sequence). CDR3 protein: CAWGRTTSSYNEQFF. The DNA for the CDR3 is TGTGCCTGGGGCAGGACTACGAGCTCCTACAATGAGCAGTTCTTC.

The V call is TRBV7-6, the J call TRBJ1-4; unclear D gene. Germline-derived CDR1 and CDR2 are SGHVS and FNYEAQ. The CDR3 loop spans 16 amino acids. Trimming removed 5 bases at V and 4 bases at J, with 17 bases between. CDR3 DNA sequence: TGTGCCAGCAGCCTAAGAGGCGCCGGCGGTAATGAAAAACTGTTTTTT. This translates into CASSLRGAGGNEKLFF.

The chain employs TRBV30 and TRBJ2-1, with 12 bases that match TRBD2. This CDR3 spans 19 amino acids. Germline V gene lookup returns CDR1 GTSNPN and CDR2 SVGIG (reference sequence). The junction had 12 bases not matched to a gene; V was cut back by 3 bases and J by 0 bases. This CDR3 reads CAWRGGLAGRGDSYNEQFF. The DNA for the CDR3 is TGTGCCTGGAGGGGGGGACTAGCGGGTCGAGGAGACTCCTACAATGAGCAGTTCTTC.

The V call is TRBV27, the J call TRBJ2-3, with D unresolved. The V end was cut by 0 bases, the J end by 0 bases, with 4 bases between. Germline values: CDR1 MNHEY, CDR2 SMNVEV (reference sequence). This CDR3 has 14 amino acids. CDR3 in amino acids: CASSLSVSTDTQYF. In DNA form, the CDR3 reads TGTGCCAGCAGTTTATCTGTAAGCACAGATACGCAGTATTTT.

With respect to this clone: The junction departs from germline at one end; a sequencing error may be responsible. V gene TRBV13 combines with J gene TRBJ2-5; 9 nucleotides agree with TRBD2. Germline CDR1 reads PRHDT; CDR2 reads FYEKMQ (reference sequence). The CDR3 is 16 amino acids. The CDR3 loop reads CASSARGGVSQKTQYF. CDR3 nucleotide sequence: TGTGCCAGCAGCGCCCGCGGGGGGGTCTCCCAAAAGACCCAGTACTTC.